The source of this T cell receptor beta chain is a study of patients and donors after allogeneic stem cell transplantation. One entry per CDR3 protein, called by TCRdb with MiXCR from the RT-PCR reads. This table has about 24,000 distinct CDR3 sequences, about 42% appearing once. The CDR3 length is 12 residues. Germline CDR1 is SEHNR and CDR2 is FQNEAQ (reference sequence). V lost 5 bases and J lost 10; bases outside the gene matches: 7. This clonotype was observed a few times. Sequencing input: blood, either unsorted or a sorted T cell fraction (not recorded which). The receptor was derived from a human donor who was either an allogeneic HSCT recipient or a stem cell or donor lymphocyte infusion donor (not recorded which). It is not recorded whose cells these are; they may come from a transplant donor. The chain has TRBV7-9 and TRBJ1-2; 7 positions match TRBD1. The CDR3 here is CASSKDRAPYTF. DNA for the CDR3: TGTGCCAGCAGCAAAGACAGGGCCCCCTACACCTTC.